This TCR beta chain was recorded in a study of blood T cell repertoires in COVID-19. About the study: COVID-19 samples, acute and convalescent, were from the United States, Italy and Spain.

The assay was immunoSEQ multiplex PCR, and TCRdb's table has in-frame clones only and misses some. Of around 60,000 clones listed, roughly 88% were seen once; the top ten hold 3.5%. Germline CDR1 and CDR2: SGHTA and FQGNSA. The trim removed 1 base at V and 9 bases at J, leaving 6 bases unmatched. The CDR3 contains 14 residues. The V and J genes are TRBV7-2 and TRBJ2-5; 9 bases map to TRBD2. Sequenced sample: peripheral blood. The clonotype originates from a man in his fifties or sixties with active COVID-19. The CDR3 DNA reads as TGTGCCAGCAGCTTAGACAGCGGGGGGAGGGCCCAGTACTTC. It is translated as CASSLDSGGRAQYF.